The 6 T cell receptor beta chains given below trace back to one sample, sequenced in a study of T cells in Graves' hyperthyroidism and ophthalmopathy. Regions amplified from RNA transcripts were the TCR beta CDR3 regions. First-round RT-PCR with HTBI primers amplified the TCR CDR3 region. One entry per CDR3 protein, called by TCRdb with MiXCR from the multiplex PCR reads. The sample contains tens of thousands of distinct CDR3 sequences, 45% to 65% of which appear only once. Sample: peripheral blood or thyroid tissue (not recorded which). All receptors derive from a young man with Graves' hyperthyroidism.

The CDR3 DNA is TGTGCCACCAGCCAGGGGGCACTGAACACTGAAGCTTTCTTT. This codes for CATSQGALNTEAFF. This chain connects TRBV24-1 to TRBJ1-1; 8 bases are a match to TRBD1. This CDR3 contains 14 residues. With 7 bases clipped from V and 0 bases from J, the junction kept 3 bases outside the gene matches. Germline assignment: CDR1 KGHDR and CDR2 SFDVKD.

In its sample, this clonotype was seen a few times. CDR3 in amino acids: CASSPAWVNTEAFF. DNA for the CDR3: TGTGCCAGCAGCCCCGCCTGGGTGAACACTGAAGCTTTCTTT. This chain connects TRBV28 to TRBJ1-1; D is unclear. The germline CDR1 and CDR2 sequences are MDHEN and SYDVKM. The CDR3 is made up of 14 amino acids. The V end lost 6 bases, the J end lost 0 bases, and 11 bases lay between the germline ends.

The rearrangement links TRBV6-1 to TRBJ2-5; a possible D gene is TRBD2 (6 bases). The V gene's germline CDR1 is MNHNS and CDR2 SASEGT. CDR3 length equals 13 residues. V was cut by 6 bases and J by 4 bases, with 12 bases left in between. The CDR3 nucleotides are TGTGCCAGCAGGGCTAGCGTTACAGAGACCCAGTACTTC. Its translation: CASRASVTETQYF.

This rearrangement joins TRBV2 to TRBJ1-2, with 8 positions matching TRBD1. This CDR3 region has 12 residues. Germline V lookup: CDR1 SNHLY, CDR2 FYNNEI. J gave up 5 bases and V 6 bases, and 2 bases lay outside the gene matches. CDR3 in DNA: TGTGCCAGCAGATGGACAGGGTATGGCTACACCTTC. Amino acid sequence: CASRWTGYGYTF.

This clonotype was counted many times. This chain joins TRBV6-2 or TRBV6-3 and TRBJ2-7; D is unclear. The V and J ends lost 1 base and 1 base respectively, with 11 bases between them. The CDR3 length is 15 residues. From germline, CDR1 is MNHEY and CDR2 SVGEGT. The CDR3 DNA is TGTGCCAGCAGTTACTTAGCAGCAAAGTCCTACGAGCAGTACTTC. This codes for CASSYLAAKSYEQYF.

In this sample, this clonotype turned up many times. In nucleotides, the CDR3 is TGTGCCAGCAGTTACGTCCCGGGGGCGAGGACCGGGGAGCTGTTTTTT. Its protein is CASSYVPGARTGELFF. V and J are TRBV6-2 or TRBV6-3 and TRBJ2-2, with D perhaps being TRBD1 or TRBD2 (6 bases each). The length of the CDR3 is 16 residues. In germline, CDR1 is MNHEY, CDR2 SVGEGT. V shed 2 bases and J shed 5 bases, with 15 bases lying between them.